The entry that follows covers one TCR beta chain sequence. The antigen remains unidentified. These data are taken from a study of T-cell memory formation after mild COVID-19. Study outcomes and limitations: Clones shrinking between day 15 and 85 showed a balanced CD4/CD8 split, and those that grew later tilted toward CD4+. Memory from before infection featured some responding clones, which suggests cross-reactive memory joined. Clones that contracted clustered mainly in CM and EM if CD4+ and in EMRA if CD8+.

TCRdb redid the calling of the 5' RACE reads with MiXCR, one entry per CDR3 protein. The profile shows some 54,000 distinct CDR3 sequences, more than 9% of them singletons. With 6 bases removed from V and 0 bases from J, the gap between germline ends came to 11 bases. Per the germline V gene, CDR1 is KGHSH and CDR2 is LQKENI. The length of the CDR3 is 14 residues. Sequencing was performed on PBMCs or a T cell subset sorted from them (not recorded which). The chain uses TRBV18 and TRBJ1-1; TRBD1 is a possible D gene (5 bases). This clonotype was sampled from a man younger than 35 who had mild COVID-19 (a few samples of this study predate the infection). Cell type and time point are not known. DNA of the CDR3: TGTGCCAGCTCCTCCCAGGGACTGAACACTGAAGCTTTCTTT. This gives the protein CASSSQGLNTEAFF. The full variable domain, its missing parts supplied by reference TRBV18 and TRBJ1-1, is NAGVMQNPRHLVRRRGQEARLRCSPMKGHSHVYWYRQLPEEGLKFMVYLQKENIIDESGMPKERFSAEFPKEGPSILRIQQVVRGDSAAYFCASSSQGLNTEAFFGQGTRLTVV.